This is a list of T cell receptor beta chains from one sample in a study of blood T cell repertoires in COVID-19. Using immunoSEQ multiplex PCR, the repertoire was profiled, and TCRdb retains in-frame clones only, with some absent. Here the sample spans 400,000 to 450,000 clones, 90% being singletons. The sequencing sample was made of PBMCs or T cells enriched from blood (not recorded which). The receptors derive from a young man who had recovered from COVID-19. The CDR3 runs from the conserved cysteine through the conserved F or W. D genes are given only for firm matches. Where a row states a size, it is once, few, many or the class of an expanded clone; other rows omit it.

>TRBV19|.|.|TRBJ1-2
CASSRDFYGYTF
TGTGCCAGTAGTAGGGACTTCTATGGCTACACCTTC
>TRBV4-2|TRBD2|once|TRBJ2-6
CASSQGTSGWEGANVLTF
TGTGCCAGCAGCCAAGGGACTAGTGGGTGGGAAGGGGCCAACGTCCTGACTTTC
>TRBV6-6|.|.|TRBJ1-1
CASIPRTALNTEAFF
TGTGCCAGCATTCCTAGGACAGCATTGAACACTGAAGCTTTCTTT
>TRBV2|.|.|TRBJ1-6
CASRADVKGTLHF
TGTGCCAGCAGAGCGGACGTAAAGGGCACCCTCCACTTT
>TRBV11-2|TRBD1|.|TRBJ1-1
CASSLNRGGGTEAFF
TGTGCCAGCAGCTTAAACAGGGGCGGTGGCACTGAAGCTTTCTTT
>TRBV5-1|.|.|TRBJ2-1
CASSLELARNEQFF
TGCGCCAGCAGCTTGGAACTAGCCAGGAATGAGCAGTTCTTC
>TRBV5-5|.|.|TRBJ1-2
CASSLMGGGYTF
TGTGCCAGCAGCTTGATGGGGGGAGGCTACACCTTC
>TRBV6-2/TRBV6-3|TRBD2|.|TRBJ2-3
CASSYLKGLAGTDTQYF
TGTGCCAGCAGTTACCTGAAGGGACTAGCGGGAACAGATACGCAGTATTTT
>TRBV3-1/TRBV3-2|.|.|TRBJ1-3
CASSQAGSSGNTIYF
TGTGCCAGCAGCCAAGCGGGATCGTCTGGAAACACCATATATTTT
>TRBV7-9|.|.|TRBJ1-3
CASSQGTIGNTIYF
TGTGCCAGCAGTCAAGGGACAATTGGAAACACCATATATTTT
>TRBV7-9|TRBD2|.|TRBJ2-4
CASSLAAGGLKNIQYF
TGTGCCAGCAGCTTAGCTGCGGGAGGTCTTAAAAACATTCAGTACTTC
>TRBV14|.|.|TRBJ1-1
CASSQRLTMNTEAFF
TGTGCCAGCAGCCAACGTCTCACAATGAACACTGAAGCTTTCTTT
>TRBV19|.|.|TRBJ1-6
CASSSRAGNSPLHF
TGTGCCAGTAGTAGCAGGGCCGGTAATTCACCCCTCCACTTT
>TRBV6-5|TRBD2|.|TRBJ2-2
CASSYLPAGVAGELFF
TGTGCCAGCAGTTATTTACCAGCGGGGGTAGCCGGGGAGCTGTTTTTT
>TRBV19|TRBD1|once|TRBJ1-1
CASRPRGDRSFETEAFF
TGTGCCAGTAGGCCCCGAGGGGACAGATCCTTTGAAACTGAAGCTTTCTTT
>TRBV27|TRBD2|.|TRBJ2-1
CASSLSAGGYNEQFF
TGTGCCAGCAGTTTATCAGCGGGGGGATACAATGAGCAGTTCTTC
>TRBV3-1/TRBV3-2|.|few|TRBJ2-2
CASSQEANTGELFF
TGTGCCAGCAGCCAAGAAGCAAACACCGGGGAGCTGTTTTTT
>TRBV30|TRBD2|.|TRBJ2-7
CAWSPSRASGRYEQYF
TGTGCCTGGAGTCCATCCCGAGCTAGCGGGAGATACGAGCAGTACTTC
>TRBV28|.|.|TRBJ1-4
CASSALGGAPSTNEKLFF
TGTGCCAGCAGTGCCCTAGGGGGGGCCCCCTCAACTAATGAAAAACTGTTTTTT
>TRBV5-4|.|.|TRBJ1-5
CASSEDINQPQHF
TGTGCCAGCAGCGAGGACATTAATCAGCCCCAGCATTTT
>TRBV27|.|.|TRBJ1-1
CASSPLAGFWAFF
TGTGCCAGCAGTCCATTGGCGGGCTTTTGGGCTTTCTTT
>TRBV11-2|.|.|TRBJ1-1
CASSPTVDTEAFF
TGTGCCAGCAGCCCAACGGTAGACACTGAAGCTTTCTTT
>TRBV29-1|TRBD2|.|TRBJ2-3
CSVNGLAGVGDTQYF
TGCAGCGTAAACGGACTAGCGGGAGTGGGAGATACGCAGTATTTT
>TRBV10-2|.|.|TRBJ1-6
CASRDSLYSPLHF
TGCGCCAGCAGGGACAGCCTGTATTCACCCCTCCACTTT
>TRBV5-8|.|.|TRBJ1-5
CASSPAGLIANQPQHF
TGTGCCAGCAGTCCAGCGGGGTTGATTGCCAATCAGCCCCAGCATTTT
>TRBV9|TRBD2|.|TRBJ2-2
CASSVEAGTGELFF
TGTGCCAGCAGCGTAGAAGCGGGGACCGGGGAGCTGTTTTTT
>TRBV5-6|.|.|TRBJ2-6
CASSLRSSGANVLTF
TGTGCCAGCAGCTTACGGTCCTCTGGGGCCAACGTCCTGACTTTC
>TRBV2|.|.|TRBJ1-2
CASSVQDTGYTF
TGTGCCAGCAGTGTTCAGGATACTGGCTACACCTTC
>TRBV19|.|.|TRBJ1-6
CASNRDNSPLHF
TGTGCCAGTAACAGGGATAATTCACCCCTCCACTTT
>TRBV28|.|.|TRBJ2-7
CASSHSSYEQYF
TGTGCCAGCAGTCATTCCTCCTACGAGCAGTACTTC
>TRBV18|.|.|TRBJ1-5
CASSPSAQVDQPQHF
TGTGCCAGCTCACCCTCCGCTCAGGTTGATCAGCCCCAGCATTTT
>TRBV2|.|.|TRBJ1-2
CASSLPDRWNYGYTF
TGTGCCAGCAGTCTCCCCGACAGGTGGAACTATGGCTACACCTTC
>TRBV10-3|TRBD1|.|TRBJ1-4
CAISEGQGSEKLFF
TGTGCCATCAGTGAGGGACAGGGGAGTGAAAAACTGTTTTTT
>TRBV27|.|.|TRBJ2-5
CASARGIQETQYF
TGTGCCAGCGCCCGCGGCATCCAAGAGACCCAGTACTTC
>TRBV21-1|.|.|TRBJ1-6
CASSKYRTGSSPLHF
TGTGCCAGCAGCAAATACAGGACAGGGAGTTCACCCCTCCACTTT
>TRBV3-1/TRBV3-2|TRBD1|.|TRBJ1-2
CASSFGQDYNYGYTF
TGTGCCAGCAGCTTCGGACAGGATTACAACTATGGCTACACCTTC
>TRBV3-1/TRBV3-2|.|.|TRBJ2-7
CASSQAGVSYEQYF
TGTGCCAGCAGCCAAGCGGGAGTTTCCTACGAGCAGTACTTC
>TRBV12-5|.|once|TRBJ1-5
CASGLGEFQPQHF
TGTGCTAGTGGTTTGGGCGAATTCCAGCCCCAGCATTTT
>TRBV29-1|.|.|TRBJ1-1
CSGGDTIEAFF
TGCAGCGGGGGGGACACAATTGAAGCTTTCTTT
>TRBV3-1/TRBV3-2|.|.|TRBJ1-5
CASSQELGQPQHF
TGTGCCAGCAGCCAAGAACTGGGCCAGCCCCAGCATTTT
>TRBV5-8|TRBD1|.|TRBJ2-7
CASTLGTGAHSQDF
TGTGCCAGCACCCTTGGGACAGGAGCCCACTCACAGGACTTC
>TRBV28|TRBD1|.|TRBJ1-1
CASRREGGFNTEAFF
TGTGCCAGCAGACGAGAAGGGGGCTTCAACACTGAAGCTTTCTTT
>TRBV7-9|TRBD2|.|TRBJ2-4
CASSRHLAGGPGGKNIQYF
TGTGCCAGCAGCAGGCACTTAGCGGGAGGCCCGGGCGGCAAAAACATTCAGTACTTC
>TRBV5-4|TRBD1|.|TRBJ2-2
CASSLGKGAYTGELFF
TGTGCCAGCAGCCTGGGGAAGGGGGCATACACCGGGGAGCTGTTTTTT
>TRBV5-1|TRBD1|.|TRBJ1-1
CASSLGTGENTEAFF
TGCGCCAGCAGCTTGGGGACAGGGGAGAACACTGAAGCTTTCTTT
>TRBV5-1|.|once|TRBJ2-1
CASSLVSDEQFF
TGCGCCAGCAGCTTGGTATCGGATGAGCAGTTCTTC
>TRBV5-1|TRBD1|.|TRBJ1-2
CASSSARGTADNGYTF
TGCGCCAGCAGCTCTGCTAGGGGGACAGCCGACAATGGCTACACCTTC
>TRBV28|.|.|TRBJ1-6
CASSLLGRNSPLHF
TGTGCCAGCAGTTTATTGGGGAGGAATTCACCCCTCCACTTT
>TRBV6-5|.|.|TRBJ1-2
CAISQVANYGYTF
TGTGCCATTTCACAGGTAGCTAACTATGGCTACACCTTC
>TRBV10-3|.|.|TRBJ1-3
CAIRQENTIYF
TGTGCCATCAGACAGGAAAACACCATATATTTT